Shown below are 19 T cell receptor beta chains from a single sample sequenced in a study of vaccination effects on CD4 cells after COVID-19. The repertoire was sequenced with immunoSEQ multiplex PCR; TCRdb's copy has only in-frame clones and lacks some. The data hold around 68,000 clones, with roughly 80% observed a single time. Their target antigens are unknown. ViraFEST assay sequencing came after antigen-specific CD4+ T cells were expanded with viral peptide pools. At the end of 10 days of culture, CD4+ T cells were isolated. Vaccinated participants had no history of SARS-CoV-2 infection and tested negative for nucleocapsid antibodies. The sequencing used CD4+ T cells from PBMCs cultured with SARS-CoV-2 spike peptides, collected before COVID-19 vaccination. These receptors all come from a human donor who received a COVID-19 vaccine.

This sequence joins TRBV7-8 and TRBJ2-7; 9 positions match TRBD1. The CDR3 loop spans 14 amino acids. CDR1 and CDR2 (germline): SGHVS, FQNEAQ. V shed 5 bases and J 6 bases; nucleotides not matched to a gene: 8. DNA for the CDR3: TGTGCCAGCAGCCCAAGGACAGGGGACGGCGAGCAGTACGTC. This gives the protein CASSPRTGDGEQYV.

The gene calls are TRBV6-1 and TRBJ2-7, with 8 bases aligning to TRBD1. The CDR3 has 15 amino acids. In germline, CDR1 is MNHNS, CDR2 SASEGT. The trim removed 1 base at V and 3 bases at J, leaving 5 bases unmatched. CDR3: CASSEVTGGNYEQYV. The CDR3 DNA follows: TGTGCCAGCAGTGAAGTTACAGGGGGGAACTACGAGCAGTACGTC.

The rearrangement joins TRBV30 to TRBJ2-2; no clear D gene. The V end was cut by 0 bases, the J end by 0 bases, with 5 bases between. CDR3 length: 14 residues. Per the germline V gene, CDR1 is GTSNPN and CDR2 is SVGIG (reference sequence). The CDR3 region has the DNA TGTGCCTGGAGTGTCGGGCCGAACACCGGGGAGCTGTTTTTT. It encodes CAWSVGPNTGELFF.

The CDR3 reads CASSLKDTEAFF. CDR3 sequence (DNA): TGTGCCAGCAGCTTAAAGGACACTGAAGCTTTCTTT. The rearrangement joins TRBV7-9 to TRBJ1-1; D not resolved. The germline gives CDR1 SEHNR, CDR2 FQNEAQ (reference sequence). V was shortened by 2 bases and J by 3 bases, with 4 bases between the two germline ends. The CDR3 runs to 12 residues.

The chain has TRBV6-5 and TRBJ1-1; possibly TRBD1 for D (6 bases). This CDR3 comprises 14 residues. Trimming shortened V by 3 bases and J by 0 bases, and 8 bases separated the two germline ends. Germline CDR1 MNHEY, CDR2 SVGAGI. CDR3 in DNA: TGTGCCAGCAGTTATAGGGACATGAACACTGAAGCTTTCTTT. It codes for CASSYRDMNTEAFF.

The CDR3: CATSRPRTGRETQYF. CDR3 DNA sequence: TGTGCCACCAGCAGACCTCGGACAGGGCGGGAGACCCAGTACTTC. The chain is built from TRBV15 and TRBJ2-5; TRBD1 matches at 8 bases. The CDR3 is made up of 15 amino acids. The trim removed 2 bases at V and 5 bases at J, leaving 7 bases unmatched. Germline V gene lookup returns CDR1 LNHNV and CDR2 YYDKDF (reference sequence). Based on the CDR3 plus reference TRBV15 and TRBJ2-5, the full variable domain is DAMVIQNPRYQVTQFGKPVTLSCSQTLNHNVMYWYQQKSSQAPKLLFHYYDKDFNNEADTPDNFQSRRPNTSFCFLDIRSPGLGDTAMYLCATSRPRTGRETQYFGPGTRLLVL.

This clone was found a few times. The chain couples TRBV4-1 to TRBJ1-2, with D unresolved. Germline assignment: CDR1 MGHRA and CDR2 YSYEKL. V was trimmed by 1 base and J by 2 bases, leaving 8 bases between them. CDR3 length: 14 amino acids. The CDR3 DNA reads as TGCGCCAGCAGCCAAGGGGAACGGAACTATGGCTACACCTTC. Amino acid sequence: CASSQGERNYGYTF.

The chain is built from TRBV7-2 and TRBJ1-4; D remains unclear. V was shortened by 1 base and J by 5 bases, with 8 bases between the two germline ends. The CDR3 runs to 14 residues. Per germline, CDR1 SGHTA and CDR2 FQGNSA. The CDR3, as DNA: TGTGCCAGCAGCTTAGTGTCAGCGAATGAAAAACTGTTTTTT. It codes for CASSLVSANEKLFF. Using reference TRBV7-2 and TRBJ1-4 for the parts outside the CDR3, the full variable domain is GAGVSQSPSNKVTEKGKDVELRCDPISGHTALYWYRQSLGQGLEFLIYFQGNSAPDKSGLPSDRFSAERTGGSVSTLTIQRTQQEDSAVYLCASSLVSANEKLFFGSGTQLSVL.

The chain links TRBV29-1 to TRBJ1-1; 7 bases fit TRBD1. Losses at the gene ends were 6 bases for V and 4 bases for J; bases not matched to a gene: 8. The CDR3 spans 13 residues. Looked up from germline, CDR1 is SQVTM and CDR2 is ANQGSEA. The CDR3 is CSVEGAQGTEAFF. CDR3 in DNA: TGCAGCGTCGAGGGGGCTCAGGGCACTGAAGCTTTCTTT.

This chain connects TRBV5-1 to TRBJ2-2; TRBD1 matches at 10 bases. This CDR3 spans 17 amino acids. Trimming removed 0 bases from V and 6 bases from J; junction bases left unmatched: 8. Germline CDR1 SGHRS, CDR2 YFSETQ. The CDR3 nucleotides read TGCGCCAGCAGCTTGGTTACACCGGGACAGGGGTCCGGGGAGCTGTTTTTT. Translating it yields CASSLVTPGQGSGELFF.

This clone was counted between two and nine times. The V and J genes are TRBV4-1 and TRBJ2-7, with TRBD1 identical over 9 bases. V dropped 2 bases and J dropped 4; count of bases not matched to a gene: 6. The CDR3 extends over 15 amino acids. Germline V gene lookup returns CDR1 MGHRA and CDR2 YSYEKL. The CDR3 coding sequence is TGCGCCAGCAGCCAAATAACGGGACAGGGTTACGAGCAGTACGTC. Protein: CASSQITGQGYEQYV.

The chain links TRBV7-3 to TRBJ1-1; tentatively, D is TRBD1 (6 bases). The V end lost 5 bases, the J end lost 1 base, and 8 bases lay between the germline ends. CDR3 length: 13 amino acids. From germline, CDR1 is SGHTA and CDR2 FQGTGA. For the CDR3, the DNA is TGTGCCAGCAGCCGACAGGCGAACACTGAAGCTTTCTTT. As protein: CASSRQANTEAFF. Supplemented by reference TRBV7-3 and TRBJ1-1, the full variable domain reads GAGVSQTPSNKVTEKGKYVELRCDPISGHTALYWYRQSLGQGPEFLIYFQGTGAADDSGLPNDRFFAVRPEGSVSTLKIQRTERGDSAVYLCASSRQANTEAFFGQGTRLTVV.

The rearrangement joins TRBV12-3 or TRBV12-4 to TRBJ2-5; the D gene could be TRBD1 or TRBD2 (6 bases each). The CDR3 has 12 amino acids. Deletions cut 7 bases from V and 4 bases from J, with 10 bases between. CDR3 loop: CASNGGRETQYF. Here the CDR3 DNA reads TGTGCCAGCAACGGGGGCCGAGAGACCCAGTACTTC.

J is TRBJ2-1 and V is TRBV5-1; 14 positions agree with TRBD2. Trimming removed 4 bases from V and 8 bases from J; junction bases left unmatched: 5. The CDR3 is made up of 15 amino acids. Germline loops: CDR1 SGHRS, CDR2 YFSETQ. This CDR3 is CASSATSGGAYEQFF. In nucleotides, the CDR3 is TGCGCCAGCAGCGCGACTAGCGGGGGGGCATATGAGCAGTTCTTC.

The rearrangement joins TRBV20-1 to TRBJ1-4, with no clear D. The CDR3 is 11 amino acids. V gave up 1 base and J gave up 8 bases, with 5 bases separating them. Germline CDR1 is DFQATT and CDR2 is SNEGSKA (reference sequence). CDR3 nucleotide sequence: TGCAGTGCTAGAGGGGGAGAAAAACTGTTTTTT. Protein product: CSARGGEKLFF.

The V call is TRBV6-5, the J call TRBJ2-5, with TRBD1 matching over 7 bases. V shed 6 bases, J shed 0 bases, and the junction held 1 base outside the gene matches. This CDR3 has 13 amino acids. Germline values: CDR1 MNHEY, CDR2 SVGAGI. In nucleotides, the CDR3 is TGTGCCAGCAGGGGACAGTACCAAGAGACCCAGTACTTC. Its translation is CASRGQYQETQYF.

There are a few counts of this clone. The V gene is TRBV5-6, the J gene TRBJ2-3; 10 bases map to TRBD2. V shed 3 bases, J shed 3 bases, and the junction held 10 bases outside the gene matches. Germline V gene lookup returns CDR1 SGHDT and CDR2 YYEEEE. CDR3 length equals 17 residues. The CDR3 protein is CASSYVVGLAVTDTQYF. In DNA form, the CDR3 reads TGTGCCAGCAGCTATGTAGTCGGACTAGCGGTAACAGATACGCAGTATTTT.

The V and J genes are TRBV6-5 and TRBJ2-7; the D gene could be TRBD1 or TRBD2 (6 bases each). CDR3 length: 15 amino acids. CDR1 and CDR2 (germline): MNHEY, SVGAGI. V was cut by 8 bases and J by 0 bases, with 17 bases left in between. The CDR3 nucleotides are TGTGCCAGCTCCTTAGTACGGGGGCCCTCCTACGAGCAGTACGTC. It encodes CASSLVRGPSYEQYV.

The chain joins TRBV5-1 to TRBJ2-1; no definite D call. Germline-derived CDR1 and CDR2 are SGHRS and YFSETQ. V was shortened by 0 bases and J by 3 bases, with 7 bases between the two germline ends. The CDR3 covers 14 residues. CDR3 bases: TGCGCCAGCAGCTTGGACAGAAACTACAATGAGCAGTTCTTC. This gives the protein CASSLDRNYNEQFF.